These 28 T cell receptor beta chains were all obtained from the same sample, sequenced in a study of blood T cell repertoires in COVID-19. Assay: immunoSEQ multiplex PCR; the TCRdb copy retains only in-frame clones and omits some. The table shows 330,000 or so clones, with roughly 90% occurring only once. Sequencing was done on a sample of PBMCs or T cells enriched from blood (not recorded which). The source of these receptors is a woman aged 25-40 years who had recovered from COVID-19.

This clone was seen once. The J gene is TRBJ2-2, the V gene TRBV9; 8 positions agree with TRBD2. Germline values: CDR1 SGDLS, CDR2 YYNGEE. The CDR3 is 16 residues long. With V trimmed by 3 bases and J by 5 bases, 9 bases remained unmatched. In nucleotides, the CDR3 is TGTGCCAGCAGCGGTTCCGGGACTAGGGATACCGGGGAGCTGTTTTTT. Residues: CASSGSGTRDTGELFF.

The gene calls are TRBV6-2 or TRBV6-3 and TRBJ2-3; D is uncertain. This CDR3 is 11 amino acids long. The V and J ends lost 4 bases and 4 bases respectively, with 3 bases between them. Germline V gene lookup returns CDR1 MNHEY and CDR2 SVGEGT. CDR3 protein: CASSLSDTQYF. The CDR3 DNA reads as TGTGCCAGCAGTTTATCAGATACGCAGTATTTT.

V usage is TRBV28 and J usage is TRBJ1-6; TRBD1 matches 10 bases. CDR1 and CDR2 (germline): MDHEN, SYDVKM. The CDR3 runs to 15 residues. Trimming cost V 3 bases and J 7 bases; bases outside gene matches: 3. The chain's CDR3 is CASSFRTGGNSPLHF. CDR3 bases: TGTGCCAGCAGTTTCCGGACAGGGGGGAATTCACCCCTCCACTTT.

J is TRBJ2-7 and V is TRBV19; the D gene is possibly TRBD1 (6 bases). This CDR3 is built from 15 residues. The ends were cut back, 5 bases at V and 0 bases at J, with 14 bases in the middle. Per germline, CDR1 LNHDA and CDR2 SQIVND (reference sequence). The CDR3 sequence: CASSLRTANSYEQYF. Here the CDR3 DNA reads TGTGCCAGTAGTCTCCGGACAGCTAACTCCTACGAGCAGTACTTC.

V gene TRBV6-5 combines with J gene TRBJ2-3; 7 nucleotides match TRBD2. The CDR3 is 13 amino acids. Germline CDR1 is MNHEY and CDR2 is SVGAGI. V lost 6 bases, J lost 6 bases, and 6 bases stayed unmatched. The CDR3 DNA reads TGTGCCAGCAGGTGGGCGGGGGTTGATACGCAGTATTTT. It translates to CASRWAGVDTQYF.

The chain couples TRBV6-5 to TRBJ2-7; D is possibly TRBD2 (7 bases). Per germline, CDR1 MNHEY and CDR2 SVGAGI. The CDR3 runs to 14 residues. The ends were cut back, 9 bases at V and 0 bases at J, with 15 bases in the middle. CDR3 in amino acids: CASAPGGASYEQYF. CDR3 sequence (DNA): TGTGCCAGTGCCCCGGGGGGCGCCTCCTACGAGCAGTACTTC.

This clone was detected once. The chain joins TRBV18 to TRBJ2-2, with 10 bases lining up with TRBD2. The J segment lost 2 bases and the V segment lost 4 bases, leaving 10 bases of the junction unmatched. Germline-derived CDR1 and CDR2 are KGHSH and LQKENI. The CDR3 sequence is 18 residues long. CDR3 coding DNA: TGTGCCAGCTCACGATGGACTAGCGGAACAGTAAACACCGGGGAGCTGTTTTTT. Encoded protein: CASSRWTSGTVNTGELFF.

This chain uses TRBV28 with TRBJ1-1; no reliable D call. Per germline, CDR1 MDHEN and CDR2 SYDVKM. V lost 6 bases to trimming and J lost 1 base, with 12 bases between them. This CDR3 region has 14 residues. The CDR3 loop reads CASRLLTGNTEAFF. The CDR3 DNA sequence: TGTGCCAGCAGACTCCTGACGGGGAACACTGAAGCTTTCTTT.

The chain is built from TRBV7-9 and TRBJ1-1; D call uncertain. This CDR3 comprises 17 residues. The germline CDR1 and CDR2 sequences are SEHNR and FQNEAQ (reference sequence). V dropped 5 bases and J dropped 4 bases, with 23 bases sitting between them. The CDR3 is CASSLAIGGLTGTEAFF. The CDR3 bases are TGTGCCAGCAGCCTTGCAATAGGAGGCTTAACGGGCACTGAAGCTTTCTTT.

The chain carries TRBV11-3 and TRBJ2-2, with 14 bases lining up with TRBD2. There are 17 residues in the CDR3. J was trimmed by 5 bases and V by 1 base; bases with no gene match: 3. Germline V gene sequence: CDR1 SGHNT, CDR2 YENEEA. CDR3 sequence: CASSLGGTSGSTGELFF. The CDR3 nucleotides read TGTGCCAGCAGCTTAGGGGGGACTAGCGGGAGTACCGGGGAGCTGTTTTTT.

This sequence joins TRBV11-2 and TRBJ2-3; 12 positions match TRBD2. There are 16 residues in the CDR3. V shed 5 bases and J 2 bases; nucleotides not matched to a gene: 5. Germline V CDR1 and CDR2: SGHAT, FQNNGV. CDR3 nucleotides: TGTGCCAGCAGCGGACGGACTAGCGGGGCCACAGATACGCAGTATTTT. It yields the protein CASSGRTSGATDTQYF.

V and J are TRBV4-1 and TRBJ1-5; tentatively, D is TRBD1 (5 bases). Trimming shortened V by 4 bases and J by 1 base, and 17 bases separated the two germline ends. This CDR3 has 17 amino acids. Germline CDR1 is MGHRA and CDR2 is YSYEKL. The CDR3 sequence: CASSLPGLGESNQPQHF. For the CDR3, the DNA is TGCGCCAGCAGCCTTCCGGGACTCGGAGAGAGCAATCAGCCCCAGCATTTT.

CDR3 nucleotide sequence: TGCGCCAGCAGCCAAGCTGGGGGGTTCACTGAAGCTTTCTTT. Residues: CASSQAGGFTEAFF. The chain couples TRBV4-3 to TRBJ1-1; weak D call: TRBD1 (5 bases). The V end lost 1 base, the J end lost 4 bases, and 10 bases lay between the germline ends. The germline CDR1 and CDR2 sequences are LGHNA and YSLEER. The CDR3 runs 14 residues.

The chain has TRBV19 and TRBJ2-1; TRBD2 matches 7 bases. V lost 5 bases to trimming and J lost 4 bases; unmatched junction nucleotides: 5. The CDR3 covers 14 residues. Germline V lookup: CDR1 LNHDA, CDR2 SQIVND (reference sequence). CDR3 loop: CASSYGTTYNEQFF. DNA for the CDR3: TGTGCCAGTAGTTACGGGACTACTTACAATGAGCAGTTCTTC.

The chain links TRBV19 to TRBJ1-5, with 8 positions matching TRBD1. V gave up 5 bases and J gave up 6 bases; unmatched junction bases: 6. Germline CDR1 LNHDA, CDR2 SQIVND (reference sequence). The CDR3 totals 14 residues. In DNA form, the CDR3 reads TGTGCCAGTAGTCCAGGACAGGGAGTTCAGCCCCAGCATTTT. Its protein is CASSPGQGVQPQHF.

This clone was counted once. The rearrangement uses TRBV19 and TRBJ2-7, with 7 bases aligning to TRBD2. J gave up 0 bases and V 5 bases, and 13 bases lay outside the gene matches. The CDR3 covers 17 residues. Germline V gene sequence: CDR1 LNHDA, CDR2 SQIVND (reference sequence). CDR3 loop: CASSPTRAGGSSYEQYF. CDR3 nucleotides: TGTGCCAGTAGTCCTACGCGAGCGGGCGGGAGCTCCTACGAGCAGTACTTC. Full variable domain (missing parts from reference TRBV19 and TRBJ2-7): DGGITQSPKYLFRKEGQNVTLSCEQNLNHDAMYWYRQDPGQGLRLIYYSQIVNDFQKGDIAEGYSVSREKKESFPLTVTSAQKNPTAFYLCASSPTRAGGSSYEQYFGPGTRLTVT.

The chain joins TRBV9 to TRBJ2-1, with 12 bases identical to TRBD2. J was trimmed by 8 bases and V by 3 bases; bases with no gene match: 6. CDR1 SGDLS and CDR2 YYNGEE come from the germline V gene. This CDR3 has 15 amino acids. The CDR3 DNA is TGTGCCAGCAGCGCGACTAGCGGGAGAACGGATGAGCAGTTCTTC. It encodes CASSATSGRTDEQFF.

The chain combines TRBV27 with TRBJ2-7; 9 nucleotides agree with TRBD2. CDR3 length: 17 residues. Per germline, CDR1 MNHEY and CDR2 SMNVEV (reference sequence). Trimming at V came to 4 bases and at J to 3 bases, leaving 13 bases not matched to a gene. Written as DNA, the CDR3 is TGTGCCAGCAGTTCAACTAGCGGGCGCAATCCCCACTACGAGCAGTACTTC. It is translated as CASSSTSGRNPHYEQYF.

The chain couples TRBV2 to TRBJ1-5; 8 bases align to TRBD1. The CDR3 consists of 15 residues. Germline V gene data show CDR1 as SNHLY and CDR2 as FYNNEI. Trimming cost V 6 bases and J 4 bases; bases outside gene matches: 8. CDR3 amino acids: CASSDDRGGNQPQHF. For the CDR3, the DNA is TGTGCCAGCAGCGACGACAGGGGTGGGAATCAGCCCCAGCATTTT. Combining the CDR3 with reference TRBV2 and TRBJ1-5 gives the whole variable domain EPEVTQTPSHQVTQMGQEVILRCVPISNHLYFYWYRQILGQKVEFLVSFYNNEISEKSEIFDDQFSVERPDGSNFTLKIRSTKLEDSAMYFCASSDDRGGNQPQHFGDGTRLSIL.

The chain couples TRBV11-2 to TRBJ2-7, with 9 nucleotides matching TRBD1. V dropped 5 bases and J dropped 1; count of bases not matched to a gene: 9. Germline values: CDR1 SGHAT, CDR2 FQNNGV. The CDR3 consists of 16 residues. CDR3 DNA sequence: TGTGCCAGCAGCATCCACCACAGGGGGCCGTCCTACGAGCAGTACTTC. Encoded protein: CASSIHHRGPSYEQYF.

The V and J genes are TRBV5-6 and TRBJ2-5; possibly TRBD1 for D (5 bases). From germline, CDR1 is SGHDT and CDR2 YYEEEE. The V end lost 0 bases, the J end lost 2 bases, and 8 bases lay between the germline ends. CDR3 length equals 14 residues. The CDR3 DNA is TGTGCCAGCAGCTTGGGGCAGGGACAAGAGACCCAGTACTTC. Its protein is CASSLGQGQETQYF.

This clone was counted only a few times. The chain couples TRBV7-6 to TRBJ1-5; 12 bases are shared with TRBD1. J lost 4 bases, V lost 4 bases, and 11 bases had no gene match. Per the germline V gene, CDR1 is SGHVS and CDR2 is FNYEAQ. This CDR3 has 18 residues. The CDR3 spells CASSSNGTGGWGNQPQHF. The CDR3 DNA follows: TGTGCCAGCAGCTCAAACGGGACAGGGGGCTGGGGGAATCAGCCCCAGCATTTT.

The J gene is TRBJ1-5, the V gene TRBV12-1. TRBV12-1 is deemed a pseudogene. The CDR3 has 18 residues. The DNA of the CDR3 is TGTGCCAGCAACTATTTCACGGGGGGGGAGCGAAGCAATCAGCCCCAGCATTTT. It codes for CASNYFTGGERSNQPQHF.

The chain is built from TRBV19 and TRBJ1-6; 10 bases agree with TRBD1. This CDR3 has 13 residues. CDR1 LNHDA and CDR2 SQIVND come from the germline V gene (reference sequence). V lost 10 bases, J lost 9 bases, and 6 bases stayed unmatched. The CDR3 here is CATCRDRGSPLHF. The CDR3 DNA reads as TGTGCCACTTGCCGGGACAGGGGTTCACCCCTCCACTTT.

CDR3 DNA sequence: TGTGCCAGCAGCTGGACTAGCGGGGCCACGGGGGAGCAGTTCTTC. Translating gives CASSWTSGATGEQFF. The rearrangement uses TRBV5-4 and TRBJ2-1; 12 positions match TRBD2. CDR3 length: 15 amino acids. Germline-derived CDR1 and CDR2 are SGHNT and YYREEE (reference sequence). The V and J ends lost 3 bases and 10 bases, in that order; junction bases with no gene match: 8.

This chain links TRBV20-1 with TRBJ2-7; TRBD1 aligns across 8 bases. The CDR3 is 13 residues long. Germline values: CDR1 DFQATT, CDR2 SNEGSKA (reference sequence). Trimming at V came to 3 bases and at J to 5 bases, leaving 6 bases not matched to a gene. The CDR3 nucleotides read TGCAGTGCTAGTGGTCCAGGGGGCCACGAGCAGTACTTC. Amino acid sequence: CSASGPGGHEQYF.

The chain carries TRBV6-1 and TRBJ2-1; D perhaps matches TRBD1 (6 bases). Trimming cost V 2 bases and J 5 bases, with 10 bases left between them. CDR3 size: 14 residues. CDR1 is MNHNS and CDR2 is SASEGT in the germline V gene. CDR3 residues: CASSEWTADNEQFF. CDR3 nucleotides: TGTGCCAGCAGTGAATGGACAGCTGACAATGAGCAGTTCTTC.

The CDR3: CASSGDLGGGTDTQYF. Written as DNA, the CDR3 is TGTGCCAGCAGCGGGGATTTGGGCGGGGGCACAGATACGCAGTATTTT. The chain has TRBV3-1 (or the pseudogene TRBV3-2) and TRBJ2-3; D may be TRBD2 (6 bases). V was pared by 5 bases and J by 1 base, with 16 bases between. The germline V gene encodes CDR1 LGHDT and CDR2 YNNKEL (reference sequence). The CDR3 length is 16 residues.